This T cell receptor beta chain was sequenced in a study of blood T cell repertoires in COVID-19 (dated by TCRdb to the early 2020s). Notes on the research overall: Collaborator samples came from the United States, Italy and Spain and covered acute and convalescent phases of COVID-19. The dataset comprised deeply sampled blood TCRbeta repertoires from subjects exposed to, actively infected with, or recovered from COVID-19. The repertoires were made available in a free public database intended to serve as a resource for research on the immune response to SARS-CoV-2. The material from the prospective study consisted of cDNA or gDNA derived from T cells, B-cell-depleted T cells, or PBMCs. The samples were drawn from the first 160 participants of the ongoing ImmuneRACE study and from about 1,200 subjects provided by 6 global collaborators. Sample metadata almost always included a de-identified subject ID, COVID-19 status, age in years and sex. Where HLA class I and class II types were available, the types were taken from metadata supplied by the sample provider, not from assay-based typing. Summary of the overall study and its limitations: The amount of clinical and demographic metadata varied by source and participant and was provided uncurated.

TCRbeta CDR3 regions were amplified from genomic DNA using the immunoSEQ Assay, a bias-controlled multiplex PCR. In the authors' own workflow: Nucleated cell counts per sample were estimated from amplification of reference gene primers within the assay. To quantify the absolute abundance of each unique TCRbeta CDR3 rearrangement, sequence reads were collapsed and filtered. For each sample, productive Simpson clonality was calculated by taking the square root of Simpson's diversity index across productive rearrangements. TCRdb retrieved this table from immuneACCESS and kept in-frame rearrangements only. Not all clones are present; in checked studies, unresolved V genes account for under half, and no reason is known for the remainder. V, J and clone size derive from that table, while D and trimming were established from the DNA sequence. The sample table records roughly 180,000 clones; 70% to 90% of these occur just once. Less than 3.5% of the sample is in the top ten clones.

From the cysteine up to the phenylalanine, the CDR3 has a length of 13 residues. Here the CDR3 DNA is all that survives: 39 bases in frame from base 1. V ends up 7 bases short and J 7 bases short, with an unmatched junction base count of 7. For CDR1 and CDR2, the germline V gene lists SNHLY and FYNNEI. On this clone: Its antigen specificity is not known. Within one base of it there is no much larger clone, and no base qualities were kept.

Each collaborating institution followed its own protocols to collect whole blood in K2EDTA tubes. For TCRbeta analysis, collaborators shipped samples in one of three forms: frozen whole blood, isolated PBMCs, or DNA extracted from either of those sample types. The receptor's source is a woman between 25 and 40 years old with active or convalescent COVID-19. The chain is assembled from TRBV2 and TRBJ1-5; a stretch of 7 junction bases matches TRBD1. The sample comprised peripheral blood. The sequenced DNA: TGTGCCAGCAAACGAGGGGGCGACCAGCCCCAGCATTTT. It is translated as CASKRGGDQPQHF. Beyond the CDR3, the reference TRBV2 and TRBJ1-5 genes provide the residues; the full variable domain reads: EPEVTQTPSHQVTQMGQEVILRCVPISNHLYFYWYRQILGQKVEFLVSFYNNEISEKSEIFDDQFSVERPDGSNFTLKIRSTKLEDSAMYFCASKRGGDQPQHFGDGTRLSIL.